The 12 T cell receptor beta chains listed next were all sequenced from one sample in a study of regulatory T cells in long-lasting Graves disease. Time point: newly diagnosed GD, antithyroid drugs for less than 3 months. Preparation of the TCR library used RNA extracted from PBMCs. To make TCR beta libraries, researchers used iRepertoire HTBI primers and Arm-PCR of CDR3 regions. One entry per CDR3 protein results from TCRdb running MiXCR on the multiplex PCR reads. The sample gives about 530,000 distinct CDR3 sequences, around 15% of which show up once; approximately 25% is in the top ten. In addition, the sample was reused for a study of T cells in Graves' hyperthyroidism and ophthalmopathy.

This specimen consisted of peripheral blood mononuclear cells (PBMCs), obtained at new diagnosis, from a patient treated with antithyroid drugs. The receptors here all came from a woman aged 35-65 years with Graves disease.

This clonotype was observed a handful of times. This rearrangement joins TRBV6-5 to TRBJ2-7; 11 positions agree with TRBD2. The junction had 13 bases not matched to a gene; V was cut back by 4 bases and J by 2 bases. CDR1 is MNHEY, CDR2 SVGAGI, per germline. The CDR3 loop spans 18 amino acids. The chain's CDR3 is CASSSTLAGAQPTYEQYF. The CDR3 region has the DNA TGTGCCAGCAGTTCCACACTAGCGGGGGCCCAACCTACCTACGAGCAGTACTTC.

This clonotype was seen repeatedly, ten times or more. The CDR3 DNA follows: TGTGCCAGCAGTTACTCCAGTAGTGGGGATGGGGAAAAACTGTTTTTT. It translates to CASSYSSSGDGEKLFF. The chain links TRBV6-5 to TRBJ1-4; D remains unclear. The V gene's germline CDR1 is MNHEY and CDR2 SVGAGI. This CDR3 contains 16 residues. V was shortened by 0 bases and J by 8 bases, with 16 bases between the two germline ends.

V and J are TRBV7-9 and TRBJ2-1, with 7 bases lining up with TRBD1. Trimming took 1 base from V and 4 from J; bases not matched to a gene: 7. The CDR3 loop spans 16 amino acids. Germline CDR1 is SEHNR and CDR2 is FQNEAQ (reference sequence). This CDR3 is CASSLVLGTAYNEQFF. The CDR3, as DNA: TGTGCCAGCAGCTTAGTGCTTGGGACAGCTTACAATGAGCAGTTCTTC.

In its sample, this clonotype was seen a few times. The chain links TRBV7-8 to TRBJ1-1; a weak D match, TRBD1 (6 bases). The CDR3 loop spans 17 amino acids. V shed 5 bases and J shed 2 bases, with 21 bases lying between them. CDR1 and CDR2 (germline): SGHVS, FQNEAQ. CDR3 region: CASSIIQGLGVNTEAFF. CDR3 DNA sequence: TGTGCCAGCAGCATAATACAGGGACTGGGGGTTAACACTGAAGCTTTCTTT.

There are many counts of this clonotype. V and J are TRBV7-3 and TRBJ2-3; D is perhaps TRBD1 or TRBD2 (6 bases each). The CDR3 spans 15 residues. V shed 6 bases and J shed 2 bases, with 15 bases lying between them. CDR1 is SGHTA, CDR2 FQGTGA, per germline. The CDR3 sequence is CASSYRGRATDTQYF. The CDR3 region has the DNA TGTGCCAGCAGTTACCGGGGGCGCGCCACAGATACGCAGTATTTT.

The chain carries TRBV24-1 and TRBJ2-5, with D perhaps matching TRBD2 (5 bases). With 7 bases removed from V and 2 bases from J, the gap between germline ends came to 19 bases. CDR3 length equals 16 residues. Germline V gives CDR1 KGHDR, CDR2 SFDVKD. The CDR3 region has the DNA TGTGCCACCAGCGACACCAGAGGGTCCCGACAAGAGACCCAGTACTTC. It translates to CATSDTRGSRQETQYF.

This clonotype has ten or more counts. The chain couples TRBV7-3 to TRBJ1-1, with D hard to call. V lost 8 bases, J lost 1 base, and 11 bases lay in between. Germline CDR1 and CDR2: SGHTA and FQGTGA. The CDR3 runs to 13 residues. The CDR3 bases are TGTGCCAGCTCGGCCAGCCAGAACACTGAAGCTTTCTTT. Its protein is CASSASQNTEAFF.

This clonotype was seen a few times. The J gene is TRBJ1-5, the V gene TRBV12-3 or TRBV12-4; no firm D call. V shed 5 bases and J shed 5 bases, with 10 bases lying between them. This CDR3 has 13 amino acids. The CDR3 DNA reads TGTGCCAGCAGTAGACGGACGGATCAGCCCCAGCATTTT. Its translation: CASSRRTDQPQHF.

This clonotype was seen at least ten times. The CDR3 coding sequence is TGTGCCACCAGTGTGGACAGTAGCACCTACGAGCAGTACTTC. This translates into CATSVDSSTYEQYF. The chain carries TRBV24-1 and TRBJ2-7, with D possibly being TRBD1 (6 bases). V lost 5 bases to trimming and J lost 2 bases, with 12 bases between them. This CDR3 has 14 amino acids. The V gene's germline CDR1 is KGHDR and CDR2 SFDVKD.

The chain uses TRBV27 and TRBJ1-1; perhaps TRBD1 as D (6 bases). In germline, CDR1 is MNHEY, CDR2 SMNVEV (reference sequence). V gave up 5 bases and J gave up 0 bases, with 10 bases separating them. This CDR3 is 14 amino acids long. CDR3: CASSHRVVNTEAFF. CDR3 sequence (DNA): TGTGCCAGCAGTCACAGGGTCGTGAACACTGAAGCTTTCTTT.

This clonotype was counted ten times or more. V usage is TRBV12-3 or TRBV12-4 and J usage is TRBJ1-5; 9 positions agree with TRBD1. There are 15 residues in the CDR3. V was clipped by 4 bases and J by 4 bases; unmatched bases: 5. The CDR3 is CASSSGTGWNQPQHF. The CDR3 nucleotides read TGTGCCAGCAGTTCAGGGACAGGGTGGAATCAGCCCCAGCATTTT.

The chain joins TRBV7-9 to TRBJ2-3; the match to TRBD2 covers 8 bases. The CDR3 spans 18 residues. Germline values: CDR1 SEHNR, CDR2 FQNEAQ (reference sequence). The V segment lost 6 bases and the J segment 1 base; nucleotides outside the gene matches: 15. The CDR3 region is CASRLGSGGPHGTDTQYF. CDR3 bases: TGTGCCAGCAGGCTAGGCTCGGGGGGGCCGCATGGCACAGATACGCAGTATTTT.